This paragraph covers one T cell receptor beta chain sequence. This sample stems from a study of cytomegalovirus exposure and HLA in healthy donors. The PCR contained 60 Vbeta and 13 Jbeta primers. Sequenced by immunoSEQ multiplex PCR; TCRdb stores in-frame clones only, minus some. The sample holds under 70,000 clones, around 70% seen once. The CDR3 has 16 residues. The trim removed 1 base at V and 6 bases at J, leaving 7 bases unmatched. The germline CDR1 and CDR2 sequences are LGHNA and YNFKEQ. The sequencing input was PBMCs. This chain uses TRBV4-2 with TRBJ2-4; TRBD2 matches 9 bases. This TCR came from a woman in her fifties or sixties in good health and CMV-seropositive. CDR3 DNA: TGTGCCAGCAGCCAAGGGGTTAGCGGGGGCAGAAACATTCAGTACTTC. Residues: CASSQGVSGGRNIQYF.